These 11 T cell receptor beta chains share one sample of origin, sequenced in a study of blood T cell repertoires in COVID-19 (dated by TCRdb to 2018 to 2021). The library was built by means of the immunoSEQ multiplex PCR assay. The clones in this table, taken by TCRdb from immuneACCESS, are in-frame only. Not every clone is retained; where verified, under half of the shortfall comes from an unresolved V gene, and the cause of the rest is unknown. This sample holds about 250,000 clones; around 81% were observed only once. In total, the top ten clones hold 5% to 8% of the sample. Sequencing used peripheral blood. These receptors were collected from a woman aged 60 to 75 with active or convalescent COVID-19.

Concerning this clone: The limits of the CDR3 on the DNA are not certain, so only TCRdb's listed CDR3 is given. This chain joins TRBV7-8 and TRBJ2-5; the D call in the table, TRBD2, was not verified against the DNA. The CDR3 totals 16 residues, both ends included. Looked up from germline, CDR1 is SGHVS and CDR2 is FQNEAQ. CDR3 loop: CASSPKGGGFLETQYF.

V and J are TRBV5-1 and TRBJ2-6; D might be TRBD1 (5 bases). The CDR3 loop spans 14 amino acids. Germline V CDR1 and CDR2: SGHRS, YFSETQ. The germline V and J ends were trimmed by 5 bases and 0 bases, with 6 bases remaining between them. The CDR3 is CASRDSSGANVLTF. CDR3 nucleotides: TGCGCCAGCAGAGACAGCTCTGGGGCCAACGTCCTGACTTTC.

The V gene is TRBV11-2, the J gene TRBJ2-2; the D is unclear. CDR1 and CDR2 from the germline V gene are SGHAT and FQNNGV. The length of the CDR3 is 13 residues. The V end was cut by 0 bases, the J end by 4 bases, with 3 bases between. The CDR3 here is CASSLDRTGELFF. CDR3 sequence (DNA): TGTGCCAGCAGCTTAGACCGCACCGGGGAGCTGTTTTTT.

The chain couples TRBV27 to TRBJ2-1; 10 bases map to TRBD1. V was pared by 6 bases and J by 9 bases, with 11 bases of the junction left unmatched. This CDR3 spans 15 amino acids. Germline values: CDR1 MNHEY, CDR2 SMNVEV (reference sequence). CDR3 DNA: TGTGCCAGCAGCACTTACCGGGACAGGGGAAGTGAGCAGTTCTTC. Translation: CASSTYRDRGSEQFF.

This clone was seen only a few times. The chain couples TRBV19 to TRBJ1-2; D gene ambiguous. The V gene lost 8 bases and the J gene lost 3 bases, with 13 bases spanning the gap. Germline-derived CDR1 and CDR2 are LNHDA and SQIVND (reference sequence). This CDR3 is 13 amino acids long. CDR3 nucleotide sequence: TGTGCCAGTCGTCGCACGGGAGACTATGGCTACACCTTC. Protein: CASRRTGDYGYTF.

The chain uses TRBV2 and TRBJ1-1; D is possibly TRBD1 (6 bases). This CDR3 region has 15 residues. CDR1 and CDR2 (germline): SNHLY, FYNNEI. Trimming took off 1 base at V and 1 base at J, with 10 bases between the two ends. The CDR3 DNA is TGTGCCAGCAGTGAAGAGGGACAACCGAACACTGAAGCTTTCTTT. It is translated as CASSEEGQPNTEAFF. The whole variable domain, filled in from reference TRBV2 and TRBJ1-1, reads EPEVTQTPSHQVTQMGQEVILRCVPISNHLYFYWYRQILGQKVEFLVSFYNNEISEKSEIFDDQFSVERPDGSNFTLKIRSTKLEDSAMYFCASSEEGQPNTEAFFGQGTRLTVV.

This clone was detected a few times. The chain joins TRBV3-1 (or the pseudogene TRBV3-2) to TRBJ2-1; weak D call: TRBD2 (6 bases). The CDR3 is made up of 11 amino acids. Trimming shortened V by 10 bases and J by 10 bases, and 14 bases separated the two germline ends. Germline loops: CDR1 LGHDT, CDR2 YNNKEL (reference sequence). The CDR3 spells CATGTFREQFF. The CDR3 bases are TGTGCCACAGGGACTTTCAGGGAGCAGTTCTTC.

The CDR3 bases are TGTGCCAGCAGCTTAGTAGGAGCATACAATGAGCAGTTCTTC. Protein: CASSLVGAYNEQFF. The chain uses TRBV11-2 and TRBJ2-1; D is undetermined. V was clipped by 1 base and J by 4 bases, with 8 bases between them. Germline values: CDR1 SGHAT, CDR2 FQNNGV. The CDR3 is 14 amino acids. The full variable domain, completed using reference TRBV11-2 and TRBJ2-1, is EAGVAQSPRYKIIEKRQSVAFWCNPISGHATLYWYQQILGQGPKLLIQFQNNGVVDDSQLPKDRFSAERLKGVDSTLKIQPAKLEDSAVYLCASSLVGAYNEQFFGPGTRLTVL.

The chain combines TRBV4-2 with TRBJ2-7; D is unclear. The germline gives CDR1 LGHNA, CDR2 YNFKEQ. With 4 bases removed from V and 0 bases from J, the gap between germline ends came to 16 bases. This CDR3 has 16 residues. The CDR3: CASSRAFHFPSYEQYV. CDR3 DNA sequence: TGTGCCAGCAGCCGGGCCTTTCATTTCCCCTCCTACGAGCAGTACGTC.

In this sample, this clone turned up a few times. The V gene is TRBV10-3, the J gene TRBJ2-3; TRBD1 matches at 8 bases. V shed 4 bases and J 2 bases; nucleotides not matched to a gene: 8. Germline V gene data show CDR1 as ENHRY and CDR2 as SYGVKD. The CDR3 runs 16 residues. In nucleotides, the CDR3 is TGTGCCATCAGTGGACACCGGGACAGGTCCACAGATACGCAGTATTTT. It specifies CAISGHRDRSTDTQYF.

The chain employs TRBV29-1 and TRBJ2-2, with TRBD1 matching 10 bases. The CDR3 runs to 16 residues. The junction had 5 bases not matched to a gene; V was cut back by 4 bases and J by 0 bases. The V gene's germline CDR1 is SQVTM and CDR2 ANQGSEA. The CDR3 DNA is TGCAGCGTTGTCGGACAGGGGGTTTCGAACACCGGGGAGCTGTTTTTT. Translating gives CSVVGQGVSNTGELFF.